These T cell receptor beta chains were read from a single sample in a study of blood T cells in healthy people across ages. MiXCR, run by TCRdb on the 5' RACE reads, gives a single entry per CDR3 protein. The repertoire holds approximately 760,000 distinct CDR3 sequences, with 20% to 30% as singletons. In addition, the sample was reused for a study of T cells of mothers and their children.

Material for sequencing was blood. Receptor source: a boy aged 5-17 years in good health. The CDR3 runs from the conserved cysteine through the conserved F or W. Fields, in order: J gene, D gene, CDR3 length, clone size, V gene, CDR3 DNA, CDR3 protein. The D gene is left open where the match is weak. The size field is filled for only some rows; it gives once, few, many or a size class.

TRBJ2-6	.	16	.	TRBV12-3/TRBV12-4	TGTGCCAGCAGTTTAGACCAAAGCTCTGGGGCCAACGTCCTGACTTTC	CASSLDQSSGANVLTF
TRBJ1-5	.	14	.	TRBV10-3	TGTGCCATCAGTGAGGGCAGGGTTGATCAGCCCCAGCATTTT	CAISEGRVDQPQHF
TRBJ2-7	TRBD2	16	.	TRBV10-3	TGTGCCATCAGTGCCACGACTAGCGGGACCTCCTACGAGCAGTACTTC	CAISATTSGTSYEQYF
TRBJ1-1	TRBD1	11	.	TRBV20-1	TGCAGAGGAGGGACAGCCACTGAAGCTTTCTTT	CRGGTATEAFF
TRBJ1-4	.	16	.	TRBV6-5	TGTGCCGGCAGTTACTCGAGAGGGCAAACTAATGAAAAACTGTTTTTT	CAGSYSRGQTNEKLFF
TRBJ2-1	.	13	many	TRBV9	TGTGCCAGCAGCGTAGATGGCGGGACGCGAACCTTCTTC	CASSVDGGTRTFF
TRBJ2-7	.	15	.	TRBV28	TGTGCCACCAGTTTCAAGGGGGTAAGCTCCTACGAGCAGTACTTC	CATSFKGVSSYEQYF
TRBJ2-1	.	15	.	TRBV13	TGTGCCAGCAGGTCCACGGAGGGCCCCTACAATGAGCAGTTCTTC	CASRSTEGPYNEQFF
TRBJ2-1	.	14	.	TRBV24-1	TGTGCCACCAGTACTACTAGGGGGGCCAATGAGCAGTTCTTC	CATSTTRGANEQFF
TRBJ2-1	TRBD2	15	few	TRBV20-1	TGCAGTGCTAGAGAGGGCGGGAGGGCCTACAATGAGCAGTTCTTC	CSAREGGRAYNEQFF
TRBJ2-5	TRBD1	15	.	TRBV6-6	TGTGCCAGCAGTTCCGGGACAGAGTACCAAGAGACCCAGTACTTC	CASSSGTEYQETQYF
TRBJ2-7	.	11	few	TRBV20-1	TGCAGTGCCTTTCGGGGCAACGAGCAGTGCTTC	CSAFRGNEQCF
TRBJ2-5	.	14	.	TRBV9	TGTGCCAGCAGCGTGGACCCCGCCCCGGAGACCCAGTACTTC	CASSVDPAPETQYF
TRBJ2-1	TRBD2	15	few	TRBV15	TGTGCCACCAGCAGGGGACTAGCGGGAAACAATGAGCAGTTCTTC	CATSRGLAGNNEQFF
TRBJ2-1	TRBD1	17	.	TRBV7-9	TGTGCCAGCATCCCTCAGGGGGCGTTAATTGGGGACAATGAGCAGTTCTTC	CASIPQGALIGDNEQFF
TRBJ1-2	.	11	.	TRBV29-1	TGCAGCGTAGGGTCCTCCTATGGCTACACCTTC	CSVGSSYGYTF
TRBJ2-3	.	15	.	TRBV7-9	TGTGCCAGCAGCCGAAGGGGTCTGGGCCCAGATACGCAGTATTTT	CASSRRGLGPDTQYF
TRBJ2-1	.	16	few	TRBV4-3	TGCGCCAGCAGCCAAGATACATTTGGCTCCTACAATGAGCAGTTCTTC	CASSQDTFGSYNEQFF
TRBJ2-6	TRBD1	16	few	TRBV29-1	TGCAGCGTTTCAGGCAGGGGGTACTCTGGGGCCAACGTCCTGACTTTC	CSVSGRGYSGANVLTF
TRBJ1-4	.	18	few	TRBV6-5	TGTGCCAGCAGTTATTCGCTGGCAGGAGCTGCAACTAATGAAAAACTGTTTTTT	CASSYSLAGAATNEKLFF
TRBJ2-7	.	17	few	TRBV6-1	TGTGCCAGCAGCGATACCTCTCTCACGCATCGGGCCTACGAGCAGTACTTC	CASSDTSLTHRAYEQYF
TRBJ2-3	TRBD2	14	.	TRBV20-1	TGCAGTGCCCACACTAGCGAGAGAATGGATACGCAGTATTTT	CSAHTSERMDTQYF
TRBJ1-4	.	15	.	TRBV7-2	TGTGCCAGCAGCTTAGGCTACAGCTCTAATGAAAAACTGTTTTTT	CASSLGYSSNEKLFF
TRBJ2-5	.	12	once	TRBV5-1	TGCGCCAGCAGCATGACGGAAGAGACCCAGTACTTC	CASSMTEETQYF
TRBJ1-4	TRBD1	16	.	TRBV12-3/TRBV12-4	TGTGCCAGCAGTTTCGAAAGGGGGCAAATGTTAGAAAAACTGTTTTTT	CASSFERGQMLEKLFF
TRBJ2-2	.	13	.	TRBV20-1	TGCAGTGCTAACCCCGCGAACACCGGGGAGCTGTTTTTT	CSANPANTGELFF
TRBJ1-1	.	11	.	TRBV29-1	TGCAGCGTTGAGGGACCACTAGAAGCTTTCTTT	CSVEGPLEAFF
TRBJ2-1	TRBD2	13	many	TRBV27	TGTGCCAGCGGGACTAGCTCCTACAATGAGCAGTTCTTC	CASGTSSYNEQFF
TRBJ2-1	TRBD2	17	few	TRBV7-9	TGTGCCAGCAGCCGCCAACTAGCGGGAGGCCGCCCCAATGAGCAGTTCTTC	CASSRQLAGGRPNEQFF
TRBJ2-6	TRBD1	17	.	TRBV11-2	TGTGCCAGCAGCCTGGGACAGGGGGTAATTGGGGCCAACGTCCTGACTTTC	CASSLGQGVIGANVLTF
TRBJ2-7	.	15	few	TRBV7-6	TGTGCCAGCAGTCATAGCCGGGGGGCATCCTACGAGCAGTACTTC	CASSHSRGASYEQYF
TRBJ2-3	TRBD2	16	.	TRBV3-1	TGTGCCAGCAGCCCCAGACTAGCGTTAGAGACAGATACGCAGTATTTT	CASSPRLALETDTQYF
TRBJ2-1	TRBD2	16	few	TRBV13	TGTGCCAGCAGCTCGCCGGGACTAGTTTTAACCCATGAGCAGTTCTTC	CASSSPGLVLTHEQFF
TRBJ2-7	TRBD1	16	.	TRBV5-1	TGCGCCAGCAGCTTGGAAACAGGGGGCTACTCCTACGAGCAGTACTTC	CASSLETGGYSYEQYF
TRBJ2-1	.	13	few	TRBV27	TGTGCCAGCAGTTTATCAGAGTCCAATGAGCAGTTCTTC	CASSLSESNEQFF
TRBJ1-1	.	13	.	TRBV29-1	TGCAGCGTTGTCTCCGGCCCTGACACTGAAGCTTTCTTT	CSVVSGPDTEAFF
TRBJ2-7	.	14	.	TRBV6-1	TGTGCCAGCAGTGAAACAGGGATTTTCTACGAGCAGTACTTC	CASSETGIFYEQYF
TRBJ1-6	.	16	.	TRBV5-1	TGCGCCAGCACCTTGATGGGGTCAGGGGATAATTCACCCCTCCACTTT	CASTLMGSGDNSPLHF
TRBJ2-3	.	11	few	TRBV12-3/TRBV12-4	TGTGCCAGCAGTTTAAGGGAGGCACTGTATTTT	CASSLREALYF
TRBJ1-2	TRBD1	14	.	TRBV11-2	TGTGCCAGCAGCTCAGGACAGGGAGACTATGGCTACACCTTC	CASSSGQGDYGYTF
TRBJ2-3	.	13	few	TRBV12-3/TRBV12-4	TGTGCCAGCAGTTTGATTAACACAGATACGCAGTATTTT	CASSLINTDTQYF
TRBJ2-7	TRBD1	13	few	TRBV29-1	TGCAGCGTTGTCAGACAGGGGGTAGACGAGCAGTACTTC	CSVVRQGVDEQYF
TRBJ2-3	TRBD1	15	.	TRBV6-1	TGTGCCAGCAGAATGGGACAGGGAGGCACAGATACGCAGTATTTT	CASRMGQGGTDTQYF
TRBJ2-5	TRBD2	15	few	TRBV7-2	TGTGCCAGCAGCTCCTATCAAGCGGGGGGAGAGACCCAGTACTTC	CASSSYQAGGETQYF
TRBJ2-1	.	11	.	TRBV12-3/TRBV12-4	TGTGCCAGCAGTGTCGGACTAGAGCAGTTCTTC	CASSVGLEQFF
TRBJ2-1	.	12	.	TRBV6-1	TGTGCCAGCACCGCCTTTGGGGATGAGCAGTTCTTC	CASTAFGDEQFF
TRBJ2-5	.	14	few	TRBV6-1	TGTGCCAGCAGTGAATTGTGGGAGCAAGAGACCCAGTACTTC	CASSELWEQETQYF
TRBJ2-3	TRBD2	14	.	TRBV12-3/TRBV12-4	TGTGCCAGCAGTTTCTTAGCGGGGTCAGATGCGCAGTATTTT	CASSFLAGSDAQYF
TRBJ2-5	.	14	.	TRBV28	TGTGCCAGCAGTTTAGCAGATCTACAAGAGACCCAGTACTTC	CASSLADLQETQYF
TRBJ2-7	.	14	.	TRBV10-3	TGTGCCATCAGTCCCACTGGCGGGCGGGACGACCAGTACTTC	CAISPTGGRDDQYF
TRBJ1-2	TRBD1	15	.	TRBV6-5	TGTGCCAGCAGTTCCTGGACAGGGACAAACTATGGCTACACCTTC	CASSSWTGTNYGYTF
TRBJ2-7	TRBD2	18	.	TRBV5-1	TGCGCCAGCAGCTTGGGAGTTATAGCGACTAGCGGGGAGTACGAGCAGTACTTC	CASSLGVIATSGEYEQYF
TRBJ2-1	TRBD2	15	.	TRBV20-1	TGCAGTGCTAAATTAGCGGGGGGGACCTACAATGAGCAGTTCTTC	CSAKLAGGTYNEQFF
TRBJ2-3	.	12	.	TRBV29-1	TGCAGTTGGACACCCAGCACAGATACGCAGTATTTT	CSWTPSTDTQYF
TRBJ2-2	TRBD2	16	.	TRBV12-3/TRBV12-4	TGTGCCAGCAGTTTATACAGCGGGGGGCCCACCGGGGAGCTGTTTTTT	CASSLYSGGPTGELFF